The TCR beta chain under discussion was sequenced for a study of T cells after yellow fever vaccination. Study-level findings and limits: Once the booster was given, most primary-vaccination clones reappeared, at about 95% for CD4 and over 75% for CD8. Peaking on day 5 versus 15, the secondary response was faster but weaker.

This clonotype was detected ten times or more. Its antigen is not identified. TCR cDNA was made by 5'RACE template switching, adding a universal primer site and UMIs. One entry per CDR3 protein, called by TCRdb with MiXCR from the 5' RACE reads. The table has 200,000 to 300,000 distinct CDR3 sequences, roughly 3.5% seen once. Germline trimming cut 5 bases from V and 1 base from J; bases unmatched to any gene: 4. The CDR3 extends over 14 amino acids. Sequencing used PBMCs, obtained 15 days after the yellow fever booster vaccination. The sequence derives from a man between 18 and 35 years old who received the YFV17D yellow fever vaccine. The V and J genes are TRBV12-3 or TRBV12-4 and TRBJ1-1; TRBD1 matches at 7 bases. The CDR3 coding sequence is TGTGCCAGCAGTACGACAGGGTCGAACACTGAAGCTTTCTTT. Protein product: CASSTTGSNTEAFF.